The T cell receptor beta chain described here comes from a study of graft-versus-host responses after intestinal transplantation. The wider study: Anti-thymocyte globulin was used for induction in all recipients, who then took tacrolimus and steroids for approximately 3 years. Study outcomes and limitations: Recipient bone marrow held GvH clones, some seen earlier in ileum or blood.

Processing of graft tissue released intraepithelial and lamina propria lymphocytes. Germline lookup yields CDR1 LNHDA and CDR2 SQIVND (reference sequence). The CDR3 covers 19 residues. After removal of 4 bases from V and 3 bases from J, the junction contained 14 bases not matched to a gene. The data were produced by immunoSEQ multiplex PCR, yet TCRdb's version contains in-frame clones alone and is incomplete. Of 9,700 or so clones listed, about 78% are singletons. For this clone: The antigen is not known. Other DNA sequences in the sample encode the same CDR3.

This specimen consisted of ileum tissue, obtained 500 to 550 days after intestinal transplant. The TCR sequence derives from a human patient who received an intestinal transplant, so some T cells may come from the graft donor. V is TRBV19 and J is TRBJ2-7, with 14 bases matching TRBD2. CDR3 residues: CASSRRLAGGPGVLYEQYF. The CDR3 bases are TGTGCCAGTAGTAGGCGACTAGCGGGAGGGCCCGGCGTACTCTACGAGCAGTACTTC. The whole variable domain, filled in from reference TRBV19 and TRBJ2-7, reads DGGITQSPKYLFRKEGQNVTLSCEQNLNHDAMYWYRQDPGQGLRLIYYSQIVNDFQKGDIAEGYSVSREKKESFPLTVTSAQKNPTAFYLCASSRRLAGGPGVLYEQYFGPGTRLTVT.